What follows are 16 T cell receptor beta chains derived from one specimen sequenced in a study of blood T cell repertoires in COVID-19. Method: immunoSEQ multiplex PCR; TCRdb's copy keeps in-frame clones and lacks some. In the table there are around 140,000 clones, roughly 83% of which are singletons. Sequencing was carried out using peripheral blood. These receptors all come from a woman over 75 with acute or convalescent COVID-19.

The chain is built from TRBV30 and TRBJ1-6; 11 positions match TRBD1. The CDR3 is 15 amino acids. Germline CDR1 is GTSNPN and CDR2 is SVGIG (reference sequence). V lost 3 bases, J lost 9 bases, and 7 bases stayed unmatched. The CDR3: CAWSPAGTGGSPLHF. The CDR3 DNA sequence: TGTGCCTGGAGCCCGGCCGGGACAGGGGGTTCACCCCTCCACTTT.

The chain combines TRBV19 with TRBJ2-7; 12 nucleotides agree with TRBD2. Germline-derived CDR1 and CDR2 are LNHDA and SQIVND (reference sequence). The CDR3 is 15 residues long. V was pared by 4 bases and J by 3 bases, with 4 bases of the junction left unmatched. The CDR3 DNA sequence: TGTGCCAGTAGTAGACTAGCGGGAGATAGCTACGAGCAGTACTTC. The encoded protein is CASSRLAGDSYEQYF.

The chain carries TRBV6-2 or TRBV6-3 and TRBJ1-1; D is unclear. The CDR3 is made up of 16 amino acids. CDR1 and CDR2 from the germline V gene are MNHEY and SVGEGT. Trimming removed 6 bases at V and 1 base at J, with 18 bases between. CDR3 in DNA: TGTGCCAGCAGCCCTCTCGGGGTATATGGGAACACTGAAGCTTTCTTT. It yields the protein CASSPLGVYGNTEAFF.

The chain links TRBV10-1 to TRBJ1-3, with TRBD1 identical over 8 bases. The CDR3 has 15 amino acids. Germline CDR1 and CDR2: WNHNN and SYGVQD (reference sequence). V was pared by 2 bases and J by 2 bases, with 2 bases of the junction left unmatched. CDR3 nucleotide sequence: TGCGCCAGCAGTGAGGACAGGGGCCCTGGAAACACCATATATTTT. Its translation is CASSEDRGPGNTIYF.

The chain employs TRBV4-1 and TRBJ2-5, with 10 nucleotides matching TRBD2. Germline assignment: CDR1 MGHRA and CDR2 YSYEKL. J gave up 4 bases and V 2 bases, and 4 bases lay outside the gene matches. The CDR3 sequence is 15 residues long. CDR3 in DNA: TGCGCCAGCAGCCAACTAGCGGGAGCCCGAGAGACCCAGTACTTC. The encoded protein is CASSQLAGARETQYF.

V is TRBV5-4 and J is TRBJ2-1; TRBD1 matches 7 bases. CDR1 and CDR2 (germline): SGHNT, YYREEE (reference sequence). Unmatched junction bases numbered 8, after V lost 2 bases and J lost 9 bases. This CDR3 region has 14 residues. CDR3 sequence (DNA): TGTGCCAGCAGCTTACCAGGGGGTTATGGTGAGCAGTTCTTC. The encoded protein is CASSLPGGYGEQFF.

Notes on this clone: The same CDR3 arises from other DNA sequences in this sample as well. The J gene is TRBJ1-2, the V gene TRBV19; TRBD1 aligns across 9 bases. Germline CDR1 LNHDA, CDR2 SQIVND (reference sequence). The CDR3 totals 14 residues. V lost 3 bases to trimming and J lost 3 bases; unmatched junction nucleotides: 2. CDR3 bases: TGTGCCAGTAGTATTCGACAGGGGGACTATGGCTACACCTTC. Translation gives CASSIRQGDYGYTF.

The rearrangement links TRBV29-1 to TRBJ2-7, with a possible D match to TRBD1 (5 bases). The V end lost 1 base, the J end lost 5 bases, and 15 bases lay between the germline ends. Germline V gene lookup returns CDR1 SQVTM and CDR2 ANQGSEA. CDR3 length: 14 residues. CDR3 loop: CSVEVGQGRDEQYF. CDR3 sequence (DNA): TGCAGCGTTGAAGTAGGGCAGGGAAGGGACGAGCAGTACTTC.

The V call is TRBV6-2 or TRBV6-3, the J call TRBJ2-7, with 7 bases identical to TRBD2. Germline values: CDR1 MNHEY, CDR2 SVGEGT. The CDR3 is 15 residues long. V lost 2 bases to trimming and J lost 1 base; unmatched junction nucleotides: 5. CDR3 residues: CASSYQSGKSYEQYF. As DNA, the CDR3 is TGTGCCAGCAGTTACCAGAGCGGGAAATCCTACGAGCAGTACTTC.

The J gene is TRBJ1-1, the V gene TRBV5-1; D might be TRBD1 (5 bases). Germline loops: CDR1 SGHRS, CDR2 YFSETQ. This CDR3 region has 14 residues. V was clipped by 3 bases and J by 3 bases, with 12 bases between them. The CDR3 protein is CASSYVGLDTEAFF. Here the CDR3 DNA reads TGCGCCAGCAGCTATGTGGGGCTGGACACTGAAGCTTTCTTT.

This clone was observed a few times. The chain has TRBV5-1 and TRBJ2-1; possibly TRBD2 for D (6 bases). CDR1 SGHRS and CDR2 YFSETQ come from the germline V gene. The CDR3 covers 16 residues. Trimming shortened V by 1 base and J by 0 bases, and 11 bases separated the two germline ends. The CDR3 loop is CASSLRSGDSYNEQFF. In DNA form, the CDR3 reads TGCGCCAGCAGCTTGAGGTCGGGGGACTCCTACAATGAGCAGTTCTTC.

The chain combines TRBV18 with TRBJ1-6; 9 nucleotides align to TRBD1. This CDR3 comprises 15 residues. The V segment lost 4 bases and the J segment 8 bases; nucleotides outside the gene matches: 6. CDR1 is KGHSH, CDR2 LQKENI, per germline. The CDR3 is CASSQDRGMDSPLHF. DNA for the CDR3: TGTGCCAGCTCACAGGACAGGGGTATGGATTCACCCCTCCACTTT.

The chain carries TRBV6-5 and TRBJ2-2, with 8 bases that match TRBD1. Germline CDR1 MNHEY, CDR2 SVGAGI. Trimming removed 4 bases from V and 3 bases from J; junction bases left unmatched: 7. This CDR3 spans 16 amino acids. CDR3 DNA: TGTGCCAGCAGTTCCCCCGCAGGGGGCCACACCGGGGAGCTGTTTTTT. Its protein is CASSSPAGGHTGELFF.

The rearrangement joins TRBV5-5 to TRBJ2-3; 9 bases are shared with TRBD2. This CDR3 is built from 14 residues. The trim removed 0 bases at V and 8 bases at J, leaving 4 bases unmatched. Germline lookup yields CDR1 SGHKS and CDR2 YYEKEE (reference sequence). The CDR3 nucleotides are TGTGCCAGCAGCTTGGGGCTAGCGGGATTTACGCAGTATTTT. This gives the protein CASSLGLAGFTQYF.

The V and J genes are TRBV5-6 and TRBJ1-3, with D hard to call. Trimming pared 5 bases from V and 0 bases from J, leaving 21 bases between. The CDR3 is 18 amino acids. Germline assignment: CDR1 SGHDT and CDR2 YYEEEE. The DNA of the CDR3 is TGTGCCAGCAGTTCCGTATCCGCCTACTCCCGCTCTGGAAACACCATATATTTT. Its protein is CASSSVSAYSRSGNTIYF.

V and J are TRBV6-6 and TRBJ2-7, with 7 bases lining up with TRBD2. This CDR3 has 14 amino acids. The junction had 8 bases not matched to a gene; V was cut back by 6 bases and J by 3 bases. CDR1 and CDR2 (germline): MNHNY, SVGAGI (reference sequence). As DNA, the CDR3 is TGTGCCAGCAGCCGTGCGGGAGACTTCTACGAGCAGTACTTC. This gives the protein CASSRAGDFYEQYF.